These 8 T cell receptor beta chains came from one sample sequenced in a study of beta chain features in type 1 diabetes. The study reverse transcribed the entire isolated RNA, so it sequenced expressed TCRB transcripts. The data were produced by immunoSEQ multiplex PCR, yet TCRdb's version contains in-frame clones alone and is incomplete. The top ten hold about 0.087% of the sample, which has 620,000 or so clones, 15% seen once. Sequencing was done on a sample of naive CD4+ T cells from blood. These receptors originate from a man younger than 35 in good health.

This clone was picked up a small number of times. The genes are TRBV7-8 and TRBJ2-5, with a tentative D call TRBD2 (5 bases). V gave up 4 bases and J gave up 0 bases, with 15 bases separating them. The germline V gene encodes CDR1 SGHVS and CDR2 FQNEAQ. CDR3 size: 16 residues. Here the CDR3 DNA reads TGTGCCAGCAGCTCCTATAGGACTGGCTACCAAGAGACCCAGTACTTC. This sequence encodes CASSSYRTGYQETQYF.

This clone was counted only a few times. This chain uses TRBV19 with TRBJ1-2, with 9 nucleotides matching TRBD1. The V gene end was trimmed by 3 bases and the J gene end by 4 bases; junction bases not matched to a gene: 9. The germline gives CDR1 LNHDA, CDR2 SQIVND (reference sequence). The CDR3 has 16 amino acids. The CDR3 nucleotides read TGTGCCAGTAGTATCTCCGGGACAGGGCTCATCTATGGCTACACCTTC. It yields the protein CASSISGTGLIYGYTF.

On this clone itself: Other nucleotide sequences in the sample specify the same CDR3. V usage is TRBV5-1 and J usage is TRBJ1-2; D is unresolved. CDR1 is SGHRS, CDR2 YFSETQ, per germline. CDR3 length equals 14 residues. V was trimmed by 0 bases and J by 2 bases, leaving 8 bases between them. CDR3 sequence (DNA): TGCGCCAGCAGCTTGGCAGAAGGGAACTATGGCTACACCTTC. Translated: CASSLAEGNYGYTF.

This clone was recorded a few times. The rearrangement links TRBV5-4 to TRBJ1-4, with a tentative D call TRBD1 (6 bases). The CDR3 loop spans 15 amino acids. V lost 0 bases and J 8 bases, leaving 14 bases between the germline ends. Germline V gene sequence: CDR1 SGHNT, CDR2 YYREEE (reference sequence). The CDR3 DNA reads TGTGCCAGCAGCTTGGCCGGAGGGGGTCGCGAAAAACTGTTTTTT. It encodes CASSLAGGGREKLFF.

The chain uses TRBV7-2 and TRBJ2-1; D unclear. Germline CDR1 is SGHTA and CDR2 is FQGNSA. Trimming pared 7 bases from V and 0 bases from J, leaving 13 bases between. The CDR3 consists of 15 residues. The CDR3 reads CASNYRRSSYNEQFF. The CDR3 region has the DNA TGTGCCAGCAACTATAGGCGAAGCTCCTACAATGAGCAGTTCTTC.

This clone was seen a few times. The chain uses TRBV29-1 and TRBJ2-7; 7 bases line up with TRBD1. This CDR3 has 15 residues. V gave up 2 bases and J gave up 2 bases; unmatched junction bases: 9. Germline values: CDR1 SQVTM, CDR2 ANQGSEA. The CDR3 nucleotides read TGCAGCGTTGAACACCGGGACAGAAGACCCTACGAGCAGTACTTC. This gives the protein CSVEHRDRRPYEQYF.

This clone appeared a few times. The V call is TRBV4-3, the J call TRBJ1-5; 8 bases map to TRBD1. Per the germline V gene, CDR1 is LGHNA and CDR2 is YSLEER. J gave up 4 bases and V 3 bases, and 5 bases lay outside the gene matches. The CDR3 sequence is 15 residues long. In nucleotides, the CDR3 is TGCGCCAGCAGCCACGGACAGGGAGGAAATCAGCCCCAGCATTTT. As protein: CASSHGQGGNQPQHF.

This sequence joins TRBV6-6 and TRBJ2-2, with D possibly TRBD1 on 5 matching bases. Trimming shortened V by 2 bases and J by 5 bases, and 9 bases separated the two germline ends. The germline CDR1 and CDR2 sequences are MNHNY and SVGAGI (reference sequence). The CDR3 extends over 14 amino acids. CDR3 sequence reads: CASSYTRGTGELFF. For the CDR3, the DNA is TGTGCCAGCAGTTACACAAGGGGTACCGGGGAGCTGTTTTTT.